This TCR beta chain appears in the sequencing data of a study of T cell repertoires in cytomegalovirus infection. Study overall: Signatures in public TCR beta sequences pointed to both CMV infection and matching HLA type. Points from the study as a whole: CMV-specific TCR beta clonotypes restricted by HLA-C dominated the ex vivo response.

A note on this clonotype: Its antigen remains unidentified.

The V gene's germline CDR1 is SNHLY and CDR2 FYNNEI. Trimming shortened V by 10 bases and J by 0 bases, and 15 bases separated the two germline ends. The CDR3 sequence is 15 residues long. TCRdb used MiXCR to reprocess the reads, holding one entry per CDR3 protein. The top ten clones hold roughly 13% of a sample with about 920,000 distinct CDR3 sequences, approximately 31% of them seen once. This sequence joins TRBV2 and TRBJ2-2; D may be TRBD2 (5 bases). This TCR was sampled from a human donor in good health (CMV status not recorded). Some clones in this sample may be carry-over from other donors' samples. The source was cultured CD8+ T cells from PBMCs, collected from culture after CMV antigen stimulation. The CDR3 protein is CATLPRTSNTGELFF. As DNA, the CDR3 is TGTGCCACCCTTCCGAGGACTTCGAACACCGGGGAGCTGTTTTTT.